These 28 T cell receptor beta chains were sequenced from one sample in a study of blood T cells in healthy people across ages. With a J-beta primer mix and a sample-barcoded 5' primer, a second PCR ran about 6 to 11 cycles. Via MiXCR, TCRdb re-called the 5' RACE reads, giving one row per CDR3 protein. The table shows around 780,000 distinct CDR3 sequences, with roughly 25% occurring only once. This sample was shared with a second study, whose subject was T cells of mothers and their children.

Sequencing used blood. These receptors all stem from a boy aged 10-17 years in good health.

V is TRBV7-2 and J is TRBJ2-2, with D possibly TRBD1 on 5 matching bases. Germline V lookup: CDR1 SGHTA, CDR2 FQGNSA. The length of the CDR3 is 14 residues. With 1 base removed from V and 6 bases from J, the gap between germline ends came to 9 bases. CDR3 residues: CASSLESGPGELFF. CDR3 in DNA: TGTGCCAGCAGCTTAGAGTCAGGGCCCGGGGAGCTGTTTTTT.

This sequence joins TRBV11-2 and TRBJ1-4, with D possibly TRBD1 on 6 matching bases. V was clipped by 5 bases and J by 8 bases, with 21 bases between them. The length of the CDR3 is 16 residues. Looked up from germline, CDR1 is SGHAT and CDR2 is FQNNGV. As DNA, the CDR3 is TGTGCCAGCAGCCAAAGGGCCGGGGGGCGCGGGGAAAAACTGTTTTTT. This sequence encodes CASSQRAGGRGEKLFF.

Only a few counts were recorded for this clonotype. The chain carries TRBV30 and TRBJ2-5; D is unresolved. The J call may be in error: the DNA end matches TRBJ2-7 better. CDR3 size: 10 residues. The germline gives CDR1 GTSNPN, CDR2 SVGIG (reference sequence). The CDR3 is CAWGLYEQYF. CDR3 sequence (DNA): TGTGCCTGGGGTCTCTACGAGCAGTACTTC.

The CDR3 sequence: CASNPSTGFTGELFF. In DNA form, the CDR3 reads TGTGCCAGCAACCCCTCTACAGGGTTCACCGGGGAGCTGTTTTTT. This chain links TRBV3-1 with TRBJ2-2, with a possible D match to TRBD1 (6 bases). The V gene lost 7 bases and the J gene lost 4 bases, with 16 bases spanning the gap. Germline V lookup: CDR1 LGHDT, CDR2 YNNKEL (reference sequence). CDR3 length: 15 amino acids.

The rearrangement uses TRBV10-1 and TRBJ2-5, with D possibly matching TRBD2 (5 bases). The CDR3 sequence is 13 residues long. The ends were cut back, 6 bases at V and 4 bases at J, with 12 bases in the middle. CDR1 is WNHNN, CDR2 SYGVQD, per germline (reference sequence). The CDR3 loop reads CASSRELGETQYF. The CDR3 coding sequence is TGCGCCAGCAGCCGGGAATTAGGAGAGACCCAGTACTTC.

This clonotype was seen ten or more times. The chain links TRBV29-1 to TRBJ2-5, with D possibly being TRBD1 (7 bases). The germline V gene has CDR1 SQVTM and CDR2 ANQGSEA. This CDR3 is built from 13 residues. V lost 7 bases, J lost 1 base, and 13 bases lay in between. This chain's CDR3 is CSAPRGVQETQYF. The CDR3 nucleotides are TGCAGCGCTCCCAGGGGGGTCCAAGAGACCCAGTACTTC. Filled out from reference TRBV29-1 and TRBJ2-5, the complete variable domain reads SAVISQKPSRDICQRGTSLTIQCQVDSQVTMMFWYRQQPGQSLTLIATANQGSEATYESGFVIDKFPISRPNLTFSTLTVSNMSPEDSSIYLCSAPRGVQETQYFGPGTRLLVL.

The chain uses TRBV5-8 and TRBJ2-6, with 8 bases fitting TRBD1. Germline CDR1 SGHTS, CDR2 YDEGEE. The CDR3 is 18 residues long. V shed 4 bases, J shed 3 bases, and the junction held 12 bases outside the gene matches. The chain's CDR3 is CASSRPGQALGGANVLTF. The CDR3, as DNA: TGTGCCAGCAGCCGACCGGGACAGGCCCTCGGTGGGGCCAACGTCCTGACTTTC.

This clonotype has at least ten counts. V usage is TRBV4-1 and J usage is TRBJ2-5; D not certain. The V gene's germline CDR1 is MGHRA and CDR2 YSYEKL. CDR3 length: 12 residues. The V gene lost 1 base and the J gene lost 7 bases, with 7 bases spanning the gap. In nucleotides, the CDR3 is TGCGCCAGCAGCCAAGTAGGCGGGACCCAGTACTTC. Translated: CASSQVGGTQYF.

V is TRBV12-3 or TRBV12-4 and J is TRBJ2-7; D might be TRBD1 (6 bases). The CDR3 extends over 14 amino acids. V lost 8 bases and J 3 bases, leaving 17 bases between the germline ends. The CDR3 DNA sequence: TGTGCCAGCCGGGGACAACGGGGAATCTACGAGCAGTACTTC. Translation gives CASRGQRGIYEQYF.

The chain carries TRBV7-8 and TRBJ2-3; 14 bases line up with TRBD2. There are 18 residues in the CDR3. J gave up 4 bases and V 5 bases, and 11 bases lay outside the gene matches. The germline V gene encodes CDR1 SGHVS and CDR2 FQNEAQ. The CDR3 loop is CASSRGLAGGGVADTQYF. The CDR3 nucleotides are TGTGCCAGCAGCCGCGGACTAGCGGGGGGAGGAGTCGCAGATACGCAGTATTTT.

There are a few counts of this clonotype. The genes are TRBV3-1 and TRBJ2-4, with D maybe TRBD1 (5 bases). This CDR3 has 14 amino acids. Germline V gene data show CDR1 as LGHDT and CDR2 as YNNKEL (reference sequence). Between the trimmed V and J ends, which lost 0 bases and 8 bases, there was a span of 11 bases. In DNA, the CDR3 is TGTGCCAGCAGCCAAGATCCCCAGGGTCACATTCAGTACTTC. Amino acid sequence: CASSQDPQGHIQYF.

In this sample, this clonotype turned up many times. CDR3 nucleotides: TGTGCCAGCAGCTTAAGAGGGGGTGAAGAGACCCAGTACTTC. Translating gives CASSLRGGEETQYF. The V call is TRBV7-6, the J call TRBJ2-5; perhaps TRBD1 as D (6 bases). The ends were cut back, 2 bases at V and 3 bases at J, with 10 bases in the middle. The V gene's germline CDR1 is SGHVS and CDR2 FNYEAQ. The CDR3 has 14 amino acids.

The chain joins TRBV20-1 to TRBJ1-6, with TRBD1 identical over 7 bases. The V and J ends lost 3 bases and 6 bases, in that order; junction bases with no gene match: 5. CDR3 length equals 14 residues. Germline V lookup: CDR1 DFQATT, CDR2 SNEGSKA (reference sequence). The CDR3 is CSARWAGGNSPLHF. The CDR3, as DNA: TGCAGTGCTAGGTGGGCAGGGGGTAATTCACCCCTCCACTTT.

The V call is TRBV15, the J call TRBJ1-5, with D possibly being TRBD1 (6 bases). Trimming stripped 0 bases from V and 4 bases from J, with 13 bases between. CDR3 length: 16 amino acids. CDR1 is LNHNV and CDR2 is YYDKDF in the germline V gene (reference sequence). CDR3 sequence (DNA): TGTGCCACCAGCAGAGATGGGTCAGGGGCAAATCAGCCCCAGCATTTT. Protein product: CATSRDGSGANQPQHF.

The rearrangement links TRBV4-1 to TRBJ2-5, with unresolved D. The CDR3 runs to 16 residues. V was cut by 0 bases and J by 1 base, with 12 bases left in between. The germline CDR1 and CDR2 sequences are MGHRA and YSYEKL. The CDR3 loop reads CASSQDLPEPQETQYF. CDR3 bases: TGCGCCAGCAGCCAAGATCTGCCCGAGCCCCAAGAGACCCAGTACTTC.

The gene calls are TRBV9 and TRBJ2-5; D ambiguous. The V gene's germline CDR1 is SGDLS and CDR2 YYNGEE. V shed 4 bases and J shed 0 bases, with 7 bases lying between them. This CDR3 is 13 amino acids long. The CDR3 is CASSSRYQETQYF. The CDR3 nucleotides are TGTGCCAGCAGCTCTCGGTACCAAGAGACCCAGTACTTC.

As DNA, the CDR3 is TGTGCCACCAGTGATTTGCGGACAGCGGGGGCGAGGTTGTTTTTT. Its protein is CATSDLRTAGARLFF. The chain recombines TRBV24-1 with TRBJ1-4; a weak D match, TRBD1 (6 bases). Germline V gene sequence: CDR1 KGHDR, CDR2 SFDVKD. The V gene lost 0 bases and the J gene lost 15 bases, with 19 bases spanning the gap. The CDR3 consists of 15 residues.

This clonotype has more than one count but fewer than ten. The CDR3 does not end in the conserved phenylalanine or tryptophan, so this is likely a read error. The chain joins TRBV6-5 to TRBJ2-1, with 8 nucleotides matching TRBD1. This CDR3 has 13 amino acids. Germline V gives CDR1 MNHEY, CDR2 SVGAGI. Trimming at V came to 5 bases and at J to 8 bases, leaving 5 bases not matched to a gene. CDR3 nucleotides: TGTGCCAGCAGTAGGACAGGGTGGGATGAGCAGTTCTGC. Encoded protein: CASSRTGWDEQFC.

V and J are TRBV12-3 or TRBV12-4 and TRBJ2-4; 10 bases are a match to TRBD1. The CDR3 totals 16 residues. The V gene end was trimmed by 6 bases and the J gene end by 0 bases; junction bases not matched to a gene: 5. CDR3: CASSLGQGGAKNIQYF. The CDR3 coding sequence is TGTGCCAGCAGCCTTGGACAGGGGGGAGCCAAAAACATTCAGTACTTC.

This clonotype was counted only a few times. Here the CDR3 DNA reads TGTGCCAGCAGCTTTTTGTGGGGGGGCCGAGACTACGAGCAGTACTTC. Translating gives CASSFLWGGRDYEQYF. This rearrangement joins TRBV5-5 to TRBJ2-7; D is possibly TRBD2 (7 bases). The V end was cut by 2 bases, the J end by 3 bases, with 18 bases between. The CDR3 extends over 16 amino acids. CDR1 SGHKS and CDR2 YYEKEE come from the germline V gene (reference sequence).

Many counts were recorded for this clonotype. V is TRBV18 and J is TRBJ2-7; either TRBD1 or TRBD2 may fit D (5 bases each). The V end lost 8 bases, the J end lost 0 bases, and 14 bases lay between the germline ends. This CDR3 contains 14 residues. Germline V gives CDR1 KGHSH, CDR2 LQKENI. CDR3 region: CASSPGTDSYEQYF. The CDR3 DNA reads TGTGCCAGCAGCCCTGGGACCGACTCCTACGAGCAGTACTTC.

The rearrangement links TRBV29-1 to TRBJ2-3, with 7 bases lining up with TRBD1. CDR3 size: 14 residues. Germline V CDR1 and CDR2: SQVTM, ANQGSEA. Trimming removed 7 bases from V and 2 bases from J; junction bases left unmatched: 9. CDR3 sequence: CSAPGQLLTDTQYF. The DNA for the CDR3 is TGCAGCGCACCGGGACAGCTCCTCACAGATACGCAGTATTTT.

V usage is TRBV29-1 and J usage is TRBJ1-1; D might be TRBD1 (5 bases). The germline V gene encodes CDR1 SQVTM and CDR2 ANQGSEA. Trimming pared 7 bases from V and 0 bases from J, leaving 9 bases between. This CDR3 is 12 amino acids long. Here the CDR3 DNA reads TGCAGCGCAGGGACGGTGAACACTGAAGCTTTCTTT. It is translated as CSAGTVNTEAFF.

This clonotype was seen only once. The CDR3 DNA sequence: TGCAGCGTGGCGGGACAGCCGAATGAAAAACTGTTTTTT. Translating it yields CSVAGQPNEKLFF. V and J are TRBV29-1 and TRBJ1-4; 7 nucleotides align to TRBD1. V lost 6 bases, J lost 5 bases, and 6 bases stayed unmatched. The CDR3 consists of 13 residues. CDR1 is SQVTM and CDR2 is ANQGSEA in the germline V gene.

The chain is built from TRBV15 and TRBJ2-5; tentatively, D is TRBD2 (6 bases). This CDR3 has 14 residues. In germline, CDR1 is LNHNV, CDR2 YYDKDF (reference sequence). Trimming left V 3 bases short and J 2 bases short, with 10 bases between. The CDR3 here is CATSSGTSQETQYF. The CDR3 DNA reads TGTGCCACCAGCAGCGGGACTTCACAAGAGACCCAGTACTTC.

The gene calls are TRBV10-3 and TRBJ2-3; D might be TRBD2 (6 bases). This CDR3 has 14 residues. The ends were cut back, 3 bases at V and 2 bases at J, with 9 bases in the middle. Germline V gives CDR1 ENHRY, CDR2 SYGVKD. The CDR3 DNA follows: TGTGCCATCAGTGAACGGGGGACCACAGATACGCAGTATTTT. Protein: CAISERGTTDTQYF.

The rearrangement links TRBV25-1 to TRBJ2-2; D gene ambiguous. The CDR3 consists of 14 residues. The germline CDR1 and CDR2 sequences are MGHDK and SYGVNS. The V and J ends lost 3 bases and 3 bases respectively, with 8 bases between them. CDR3 DNA: TGTGCCAGCAGTGATCCCGGCGACACCGGGGAGCTGTTTTTT. It codes for CASSDPGDTGELFF.

The genes are TRBV20-1 and TRBJ1-5; TRBD1 agrees at 9 bases. Losses at the gene ends were 2 bases for V and 6 bases for J; bases not matched to a gene: 2. Germline V gene data show CDR1 as DFQATT and CDR2 as SNEGSKA (reference sequence). The CDR3 is 13 residues long. The CDR3 nucleotides are TGCAGTGCTAGAAGGACAGGGGCTCAGCCCCAGCATTTT. It translates to CSARRTGAQPQHF.